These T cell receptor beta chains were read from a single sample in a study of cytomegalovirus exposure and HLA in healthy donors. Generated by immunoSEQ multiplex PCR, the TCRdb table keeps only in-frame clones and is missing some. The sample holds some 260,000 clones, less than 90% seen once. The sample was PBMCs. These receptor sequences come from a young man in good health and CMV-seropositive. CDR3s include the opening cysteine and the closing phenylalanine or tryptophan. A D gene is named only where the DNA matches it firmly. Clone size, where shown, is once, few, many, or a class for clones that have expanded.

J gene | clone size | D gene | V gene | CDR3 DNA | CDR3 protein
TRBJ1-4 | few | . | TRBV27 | TGTGCCAGCAGTTTAAGTAGAGCAACTAATGAAAAACTGTTTTTT | CASSLSRATNEKLFF
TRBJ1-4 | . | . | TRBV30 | TGTGCCTGGAGTATTAAGGCGCGGGGAAAACTGTTTTTT | CAWSIKARGKLFF
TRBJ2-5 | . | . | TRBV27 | TGTGCCAGCAGTCCCCTTGCCGGCCCGTTACACCAAGAGACCCAGTACTTC | CASSPLAGPLHQETQYF
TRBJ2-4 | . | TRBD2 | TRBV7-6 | TGTGCCAGCAGCTTAGCCGGTAGCGGGAGGGAAAACATTCAGTACTTC | CASSLAGSGRENIQYF
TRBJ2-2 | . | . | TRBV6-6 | TGTGCCAGCAGTTACTCGACTGGGGTTGGTACCGGGGAGCTGTTTTTT | CASSYSTGVGTGELFF
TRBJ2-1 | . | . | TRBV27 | TGTGCCAGCAGTTTATCCGACGGAGAAGGGGAGCAGTTCTTC | CASSLSDGEGEQFF
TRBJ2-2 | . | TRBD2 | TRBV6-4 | TGTGCCAGCACCCGACTAGCGGGACCTTCCGGGGAGCTGTTTTTT | CASTRLAGPSGELFF
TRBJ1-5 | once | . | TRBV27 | TGTGCCAGCAGTTTATCAGGGTACAATCAGCCCCAGCATTTT | CASSLSGYNQPQHF
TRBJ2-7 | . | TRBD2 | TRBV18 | TGTGCCACCCGGACTAGCGGGAGGAATGAGCAGTACTTC | CATRTSGRNEQYF
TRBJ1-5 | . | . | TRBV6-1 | TGTGCCAGCAGTGGGGTTGGGGCAGGGAGGACATATAGCAATCAGCCCCAGCATTTT | CASSGVGAGRTYSNQPQHF
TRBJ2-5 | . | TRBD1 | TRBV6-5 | TGTGCCAGCAGCCGCGGGACAGGGCTGGAGACCCAGTACTTC | CASSRGTGLETQYF
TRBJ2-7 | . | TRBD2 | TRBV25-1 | TGTGCCAGCAGTGAAACCGGGACTAGCGGGGGTACCTACGAGCAGTACTTC | CASSETGTSGGTYEQYF
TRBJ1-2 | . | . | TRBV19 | TGTGCCAGTAGTCGGGGTCCCAACTATGGCTACACCTTC | CASSRGPNYGYTF
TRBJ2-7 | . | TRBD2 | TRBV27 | TGTGCCAGCAGTTTAACTAGCGGGAGAACCTACGAGCAGTACTTC | CASSLTSGRTYEQYF
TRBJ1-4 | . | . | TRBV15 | TGTGCCACCAGCAGGGACATGGTTTTCAATGAAAAACTGTTTTTT | CATSRDMVFNEKLFF
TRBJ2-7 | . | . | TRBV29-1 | TGCAGCGTCAGTTATGGGTTATCCTACGAGCAGTACTTC | CSVSYGLSYEQYF
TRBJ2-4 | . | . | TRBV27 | TGTGCCAGCAGAGGACCGTGGGGGGCTGCCAAAAACATTCAGTACTTC | CASRGPWGAAKNIQYF
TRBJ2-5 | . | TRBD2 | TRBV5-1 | TGCGCCAGCAGCCCGACCGGGACTAGCGGACCCCAAGAGACCCAGTACTTC | CASSPTGTSGPQETQYF
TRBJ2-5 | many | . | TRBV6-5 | TGTGCCAGCAGTTACTCGTACAGGCAAGAGACCCAGTACTTC | CASSYSYRQETQYF
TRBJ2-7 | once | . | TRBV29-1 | TGCAGCGTTGAAGACCCGAAATCCGCTACAGGGTACGAGCAGTACTTC | CSVEDPKSATGYEQYF
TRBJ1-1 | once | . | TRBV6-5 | TGTGCCAGCAGTTCCCCCCCGAACACTGAAGCTTTCTTT | CASSSPPNTEAFF